This T cell receptor beta chain emerged from a study of blood T cell repertoires in COVID-19. About the study: Samples came from the United States, Italy and Spain, spanning acute and convalescent COVID-19. T cells, B-cell-depleted T cells, or PBMCs supplied cDNA or gDNA.

Methods used by the authors: Researchers report that nucleated cell counts were estimated from reference gene primer amplification. Assay used: immunoSEQ multiplex PCR; TCRdb lists only in-frame clones, some missing. V, J and clone size are taken as reported in that table, and D and trimming were inferred from the DNA itself. This sample has around 150,000 clones, with over 85% found just once. The CDR3 extends over 13 amino acids. Germline V gene data show CDR1 as LNHDA and CDR2 as SQIVND (reference sequence). Unmatched junction bases numbered 4, after V lost 9 bases and J lost 5 bases. This clonotype originated in a woman in her forties or fifties with acute or convalescent COVID-19. The sequenced sample consisted of peripheral blood. V is TRBV19 and J is TRBJ2-2; 9 nucleotides align to TRBD1. The CDR3 reads CASHRGRTGELFF. CDR3 DNA: TGTGCCAGCCACAGGGGGCGGACCGGGGAGCTGTTTTTT.